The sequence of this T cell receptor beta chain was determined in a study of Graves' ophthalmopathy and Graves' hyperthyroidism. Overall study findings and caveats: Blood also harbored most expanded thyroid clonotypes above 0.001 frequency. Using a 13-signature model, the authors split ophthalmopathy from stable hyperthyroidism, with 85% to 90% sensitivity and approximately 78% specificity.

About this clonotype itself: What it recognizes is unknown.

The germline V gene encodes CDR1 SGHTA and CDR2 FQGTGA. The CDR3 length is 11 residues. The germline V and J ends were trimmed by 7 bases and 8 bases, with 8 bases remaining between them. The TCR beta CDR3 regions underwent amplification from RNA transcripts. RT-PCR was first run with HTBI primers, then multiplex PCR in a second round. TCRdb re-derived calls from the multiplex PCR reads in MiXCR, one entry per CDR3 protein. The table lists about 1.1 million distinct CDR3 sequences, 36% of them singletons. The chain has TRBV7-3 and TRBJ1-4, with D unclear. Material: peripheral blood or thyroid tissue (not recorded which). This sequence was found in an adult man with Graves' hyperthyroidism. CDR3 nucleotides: TGTGCCAGCACCAAAGAGGAAAAACTGTTTTTT. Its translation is CASTKEEKLFF. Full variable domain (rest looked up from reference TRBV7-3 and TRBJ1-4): GAGVSQTPSNKVTEKGKYVELRCDPISGHTALYWYRQSLGQGPEFLIYFQGTGAADDSGLPNDRFFAVRPEGSVSTLKIQRTERGDSAVYLCASTKEEKLFFGSGTQLSVL.